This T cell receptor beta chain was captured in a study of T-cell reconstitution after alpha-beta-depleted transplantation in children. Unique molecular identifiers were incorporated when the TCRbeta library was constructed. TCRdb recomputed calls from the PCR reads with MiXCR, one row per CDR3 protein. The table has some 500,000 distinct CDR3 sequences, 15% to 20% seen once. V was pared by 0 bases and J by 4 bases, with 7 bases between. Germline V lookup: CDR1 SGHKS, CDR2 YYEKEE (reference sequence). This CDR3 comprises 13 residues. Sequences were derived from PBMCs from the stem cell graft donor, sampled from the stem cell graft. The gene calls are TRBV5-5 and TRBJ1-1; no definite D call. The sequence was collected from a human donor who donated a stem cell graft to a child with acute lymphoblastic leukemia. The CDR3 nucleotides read TGTGCCAGCAGCTTGGGAGGGTGCACTGAAGCTTTCTTT. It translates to CASSLGGCTEAFF. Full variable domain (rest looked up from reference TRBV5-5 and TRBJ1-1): DAGVTQSPTHLIKTRGQQVTLRCSPISGHKSVSWYQQVLGQGPQFIFQYYEKEERGRGNFPDRFSARQFPNYSSELNVNALLLGDSALYLCASSLGGCTEAFFGQGTRLTVV.